These 22 T cell receptor beta chains came from one sample sequenced in a study of T cells expressing NK-cell markers. TCRdb reprocessed the 5' RACE reads and stores each CDR3 protein as one record, lacking DNA. The sample holds roughly 420,000 distinct CDR3 sequences. The sample comprised blood T cells: a sorted CD56 or NKG2C T cell subset, CD4+ or CD8+ T cells, or bulk PBMC T cells (not recorded which). Source of these receptors: a woman between 18 and 75 years old in good health.

The chain links TRBV23-1 to TRBJ2-5; TCRdb's D call of TRBD1 is untestable without DNA. TRBV23-1 qualifies as an ORF whose function is uncertain. The CDR3 spans 17 residues. Here the CDR3 reads CASSPPRETAPQETQYF.

The gene calls are TRBV15 and TRBJ2-1; the D call of TRBD1 rests on TCRdb alone, since no DNA is present to check it. Germline V gives CDR1 LNHNV, CDR2 YYDKDF (reference sequence). There are 15 residues in the CDR3. CDR3 amino acids: CATSRDGGAYNEQFF.

J is TRBJ1-1 and V is TRBV7-2; TCRdb proposes TRBD1, but this gene call is untestable without DNA. Germline V gene data show CDR1 as SGHTA and CDR2 as FQGNSA. This CDR3 spans 16 amino acids. CDR3: CASRRSGDRTNTEAFF.

V is TRBV20-1 and J is TRBJ2-7; TCRdb's assignment of TRBD2 cannot be checked, as there is no DNA. Germline loops: CDR1 DFQATT, CDR2 SNEGSKA (reference sequence). This CDR3 has 16 amino acids. The CDR3 sequence is CSASGTSGRAAYEQYF.

The rearrangement links TRBV12-3 or TRBV12-4 to TRBJ2-1; no DNA is available, so the TRBD1 call from TCRdb remains unchecked. The CDR3 runs 16 residues. CDR3 loop: CASRSVRDPRGNEQFF.

The chain links TRBV6-2 or TRBV6-3 to TRBJ1-5; without DNA, the TCRdb call of TRBD1 cannot be checked. Germline V gives CDR1 MNHEY, CDR2 SVGEGT. This CDR3 has 14 amino acids. This CDR3 reads CASKKQGTNQPQHF.

The chain couples TRBV7-2 to TRBJ2-1. Germline CDR1 is SGHTA and CDR2 is FQGNSA. This CDR3 comprises 16 residues. The CDR3 is CASSLAGRPSYNEQFF.

The V gene is TRBV12-3 or TRBV12-4, the J gene TRBJ2-5; TCRdb designates TRBD1, a call that cannot be tested without DNA. This CDR3 comprises 11 residues. The chain's CDR3 is CASSPSWTQYF.

The genes are TRBV20-1 and TRBJ2-1; TCRdb indicates TRBD2, and absent DNA this call remains unverified. This CDR3 is built from 15 residues. The germline V gene has CDR1 DFQATT and CDR2 SNEGSKA (reference sequence). CDR3: CSARRLAGGIDEQFF.

The chain carries TRBV7-7 and TRBJ2-5. In germline, CDR1 is SSHAT, CDR2 FNYEAQ (reference sequence). The CDR3 runs 13 residues. CDR3 in amino acids: CASSPDYQETQYF.

This rearrangement joins TRBV28 to TRBJ1-5. The CDR3 totals 14 residues. CDR1 and CDR2 from the germline V gene are MDHEN and SYDVKM. The CDR3 loop is CASREVISNQPQHF.

The chain is built from TRBV28 and TRBJ2-7; TCRdb lists TRBD1, though no DNA is available to test this call. Looked up from germline, CDR1 is MDHEN and CDR2 is SYDVKM. The CDR3 has 17 amino acids. CDR3 in amino acids: CASSSNEQGSSTYEQYF.

The chain carries TRBV12-3 or TRBV12-4 and TRBJ2-5; TCRdb calls TRBD1, which cannot be checked without DNA. The CDR3 loop spans 14 amino acids. The CDR3 sequence: CASTPRWGLETQYF.

The chain employs TRBV7-2 and TRBJ2-3; there is no DNA to check the TCRdb D call of TRBD1. The CDR3 sequence is 16 residues long. The V gene's germline CDR1 is SGHTA and CDR2 FQGNSA. The chain's CDR3 is CASSLEPGLNADTQYF. The entire variable domain, with the rest obtained from reference TRBV7-2 and TRBJ2-3, is as follows: GAGVSQSPSNKVTEKGKDVELRCDPISGHTALYWYRQSLGQGLEFLIYFQGNSAPDKSGLPSDRFSAERTGGSVSTLTIQRTQQEDSAVYLCASSLEPGLNADTQYFGPGTRLTVL.

The chain combines TRBV5-5 with TRBJ2-1; TCRdb gives TRBD2 as the D gene, but with no DNA this cannot be confirmed. The V gene's germline CDR1 is SGHKS and CDR2 YYEKEE (reference sequence). The CDR3 has 14 amino acids. This CDR3 reads CASSLTGTINEQFF.

This chain links TRBV19 with TRBJ2-5. Germline loops: CDR1 LNHDA, CDR2 SQIVND (reference sequence). The CDR3 runs to 13 residues. CDR3 amino acids: CASSKSIRETQYF.

The chain joins TRBV20-1 to TRBJ2-1; absent DNA, TCRdb's TRBD1 call cannot be checked. Germline assignment: CDR1 DFQATT and CDR2 SNEGSKA (reference sequence). The CDR3 consists of 15 residues. The CDR3 loop is CSARGRDRGRDEQFF.

V is TRBV6-5 and J is TRBJ1-1. The CDR3 contains 17 residues. CDR1 and CDR2 from the germline V gene are MNHEY and SVGAGI. The CDR3 loop reads CASSYRAYGGMNTEAFF.

This chain joins TRBV6-2 or TRBV6-3 and TRBJ2-2; as DNA is missing, the TRBD1 call by TCRdb cannot be tested. CDR3 size: 14 residues. Germline loops: CDR1 MNHEY, CDR2 SVGEGT. CDR3 residues: CASSHIPPGGELFF.

J is TRBJ1-1 and V is TRBV15. The CDR3 extends over 11 amino acids. The germline CDR1 and CDR2 sequences are LNHNV and YYDKDF (reference sequence). The CDR3 protein is CATSREGEAFF.

V and J are TRBV12-3 or TRBV12-4 and TRBJ1-4; with no DNA, the TCRdb D assignment of TRBD1 cannot be verified. The CDR3 length is 14 residues. The CDR3: CASKLTGAHEKLFF.

J is TRBJ2-7 and V is TRBV25-1. The CDR3 sequence is 14 residues long. The germline V gene encodes CDR1 MGHDK and CDR2 SYGVNS. The CDR3 loop is CASSVSGRPYEQYF.